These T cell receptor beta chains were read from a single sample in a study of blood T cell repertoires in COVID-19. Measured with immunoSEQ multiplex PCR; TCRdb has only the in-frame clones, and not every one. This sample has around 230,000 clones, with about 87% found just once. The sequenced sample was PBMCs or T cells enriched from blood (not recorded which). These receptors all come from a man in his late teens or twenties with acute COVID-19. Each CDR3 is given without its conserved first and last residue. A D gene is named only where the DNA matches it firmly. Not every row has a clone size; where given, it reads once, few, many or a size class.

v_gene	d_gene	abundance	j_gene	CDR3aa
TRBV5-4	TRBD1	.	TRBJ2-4	ASSLGQGNIQY
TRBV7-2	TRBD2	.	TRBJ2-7	ASSHLAGGLALEQY
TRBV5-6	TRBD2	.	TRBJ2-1	ASSLARDYSRNEQF
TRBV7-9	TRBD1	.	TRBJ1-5	ASSRTGGDQPQH
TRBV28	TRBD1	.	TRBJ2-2	ASISSGQGGPGELF
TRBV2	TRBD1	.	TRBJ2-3	ASSDEVRGRARTDTQY
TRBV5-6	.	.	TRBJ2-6	ASSLVSYYSGANVLT
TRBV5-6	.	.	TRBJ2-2	ASSWSETGELF
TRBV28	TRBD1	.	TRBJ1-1	ASSGTGKGVFEAF
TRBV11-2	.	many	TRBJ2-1	ASSLGRKSTASYNEQF
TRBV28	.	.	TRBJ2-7	ASSSSRYEQY
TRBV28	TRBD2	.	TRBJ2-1	ASSLWGGAGAPYNEQF
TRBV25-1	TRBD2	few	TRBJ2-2	ASSEPPGLAGNTGELF
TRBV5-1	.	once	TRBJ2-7	ASSLEDISYEQY
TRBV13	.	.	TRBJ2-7	ASSLDYNSYEQY
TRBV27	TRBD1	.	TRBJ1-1	ASSPRGPVTEAF
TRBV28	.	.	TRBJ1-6	ATRAPNSPLH
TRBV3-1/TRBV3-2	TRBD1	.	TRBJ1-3	ASSQGGGPGNTIY
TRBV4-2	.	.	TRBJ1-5	ASSQDRQGSNQPQH
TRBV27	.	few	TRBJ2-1	ASRLADSSYNEQF
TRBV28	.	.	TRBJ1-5	ASSLRVPDQPQH
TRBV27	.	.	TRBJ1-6	ASSPTEFSPLH
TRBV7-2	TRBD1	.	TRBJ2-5	ASSPDRSETQY
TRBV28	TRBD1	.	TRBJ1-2	ASSLGQGSYGYT
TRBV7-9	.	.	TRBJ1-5	ASSLDGASNQPQH
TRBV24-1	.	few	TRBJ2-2	ATSDDGSPGNTGELF
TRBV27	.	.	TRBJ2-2	ASRGRNTGELF